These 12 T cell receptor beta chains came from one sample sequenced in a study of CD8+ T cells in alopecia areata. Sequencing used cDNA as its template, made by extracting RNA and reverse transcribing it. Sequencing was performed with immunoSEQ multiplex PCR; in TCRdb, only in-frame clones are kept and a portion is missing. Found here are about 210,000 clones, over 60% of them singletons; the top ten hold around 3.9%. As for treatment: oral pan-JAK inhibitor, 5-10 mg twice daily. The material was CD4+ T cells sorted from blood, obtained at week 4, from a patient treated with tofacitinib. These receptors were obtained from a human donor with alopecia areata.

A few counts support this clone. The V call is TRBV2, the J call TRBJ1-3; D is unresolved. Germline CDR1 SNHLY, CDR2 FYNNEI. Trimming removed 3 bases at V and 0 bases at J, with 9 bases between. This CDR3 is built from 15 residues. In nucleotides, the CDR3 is TGTGCCAGCAGTGAGAGACTGATCTCTGGAAACACCATATATTTT. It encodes CASSERLISGNTIYF.

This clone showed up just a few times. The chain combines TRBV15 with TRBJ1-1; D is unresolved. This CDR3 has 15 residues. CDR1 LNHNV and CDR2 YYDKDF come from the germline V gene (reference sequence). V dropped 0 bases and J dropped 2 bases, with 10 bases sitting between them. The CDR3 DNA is TGTGCCACCAGCAGAGATACCCGAATAAACACTGAAGCTTTCTTT. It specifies CATSRDTRINTEAFF.

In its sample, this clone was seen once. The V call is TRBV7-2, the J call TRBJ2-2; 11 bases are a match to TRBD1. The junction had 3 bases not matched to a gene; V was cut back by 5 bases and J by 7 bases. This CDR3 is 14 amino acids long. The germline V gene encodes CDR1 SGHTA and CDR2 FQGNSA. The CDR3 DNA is TGTGCCAGCAGCCTGGGACAGGGGGACGGGGAGCTGTTTTTT. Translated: CASSLGQGDGELFF.

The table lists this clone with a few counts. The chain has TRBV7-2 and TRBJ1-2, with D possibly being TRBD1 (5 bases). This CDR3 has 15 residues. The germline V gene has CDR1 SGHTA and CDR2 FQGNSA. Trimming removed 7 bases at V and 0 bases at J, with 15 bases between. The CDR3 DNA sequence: TGTGCCAGCACGCCTTGGGACGGAGCTAACTATGGCTACACCTTC. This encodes CASTPWDGANYGYTF.

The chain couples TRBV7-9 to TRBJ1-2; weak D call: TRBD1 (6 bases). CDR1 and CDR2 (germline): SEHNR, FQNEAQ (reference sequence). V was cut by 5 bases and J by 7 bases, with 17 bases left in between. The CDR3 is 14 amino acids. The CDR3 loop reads CASSTAGTPGGYTF. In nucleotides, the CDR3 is TGTGCCAGCAGCACCGCCGGGACACCGGGTGGCTACACCTTC.

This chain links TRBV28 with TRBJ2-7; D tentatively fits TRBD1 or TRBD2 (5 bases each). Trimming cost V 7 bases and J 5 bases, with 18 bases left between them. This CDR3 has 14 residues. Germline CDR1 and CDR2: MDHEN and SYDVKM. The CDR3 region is CASTLFQGVNEQYF. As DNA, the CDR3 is TGTGCCAGCACCCTATTCCAGGGAGTCAACGAGCAGTACTTC.

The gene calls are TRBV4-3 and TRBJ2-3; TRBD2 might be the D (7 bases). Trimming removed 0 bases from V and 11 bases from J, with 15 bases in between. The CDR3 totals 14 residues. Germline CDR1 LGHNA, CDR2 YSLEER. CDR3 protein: CASSQDRGGEKQYF. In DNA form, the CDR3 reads TGCGCCAGCAGCCAAGATCGCGGGGGCGAGAAGCAGTATTTT.

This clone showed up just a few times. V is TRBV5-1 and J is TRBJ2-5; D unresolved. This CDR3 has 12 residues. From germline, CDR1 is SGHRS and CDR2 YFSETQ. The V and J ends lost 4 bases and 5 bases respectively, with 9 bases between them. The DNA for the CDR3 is TGCGCCAGCAGCCTCCCAGATGAGACCCAGTACTTC. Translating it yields CASSLPDETQYF.

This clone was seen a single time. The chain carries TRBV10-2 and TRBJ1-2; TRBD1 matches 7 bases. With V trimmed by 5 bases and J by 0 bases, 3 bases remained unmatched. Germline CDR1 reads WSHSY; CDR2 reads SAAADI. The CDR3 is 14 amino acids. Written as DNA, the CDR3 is TGCGCCAGCAGTTTACAGGGGTCTAACTATGGCTACACCTTC. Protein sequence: CASSLQGSNYGYTF.

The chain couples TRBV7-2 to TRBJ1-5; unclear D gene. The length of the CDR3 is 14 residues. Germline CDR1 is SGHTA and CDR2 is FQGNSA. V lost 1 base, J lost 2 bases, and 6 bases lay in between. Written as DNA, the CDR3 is TGTGCCAGCAGCTTAGGAAAAGGCAATCAGCCCCAGCATTTT. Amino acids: CASSLGKGNQPQHF.

CDR3 protein: CATSRDLRREGGYTF. CDR3 in DNA: TGTGCCACCAGCAGAGATCTACGGCGGGAAGGGGGCTACACCTTC. This chain links TRBV15 with TRBJ1-2; unclear D gene. Germline lookup yields CDR1 LNHNV and CDR2 YYDKDF (reference sequence). The CDR3 has 15 residues. Trimming left V 0 bases short and J 8 bases short, with 16 bases between.

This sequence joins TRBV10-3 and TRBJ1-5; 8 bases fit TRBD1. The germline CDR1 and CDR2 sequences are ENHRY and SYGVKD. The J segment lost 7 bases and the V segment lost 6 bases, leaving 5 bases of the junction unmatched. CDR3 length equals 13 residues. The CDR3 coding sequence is TGTGCCATCAGGGACAGGGAAGAACAGCCCCAGCATTTT. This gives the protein CAIRDREEQPQHF.